The sequence of this T cell receptor (beta chain) was determined in a study of cytomegalovirus exposure and HLA in healthy donors. As for the study in general: About 200 million T cells yielded some 120 million unique TCR beta sequences in earlier analysis.

V was pared by 6 bases and J by 3 bases, with 5 bases of the junction left unmatched. The CDR3 spans 15 residues. Looked up from germline, CDR1 is LGHNT and CDR2 is FRNRAP. PCR involved 60 Vbeta and 13 Jbeta primers. TCRdb's copy holds only in-frame clones and misses some; the assay was immunoSEQ multiplex PCR. The data hold under 200,000 clones, with more than 9.5% observed a single time. Study findings and constraints: It was around 160 TCR beta chains that were listed as cytomegalovirus-associated.

Concerning this clone: The antigen remains unidentified.

V and J are TRBV12-5 and TRBJ2-3, with 11 positions matching TRBD2. The sequence was obtained from a man between 45 and 60 years old in good health and CMV-seropositive. Sample: PBMCs. CDR3 DNA: TGTGCTAGTGGGCCCACTAGCGGGGGAACAGATACGCAGTATTTT. Translation gives CASGPTSGGTDTQYF.